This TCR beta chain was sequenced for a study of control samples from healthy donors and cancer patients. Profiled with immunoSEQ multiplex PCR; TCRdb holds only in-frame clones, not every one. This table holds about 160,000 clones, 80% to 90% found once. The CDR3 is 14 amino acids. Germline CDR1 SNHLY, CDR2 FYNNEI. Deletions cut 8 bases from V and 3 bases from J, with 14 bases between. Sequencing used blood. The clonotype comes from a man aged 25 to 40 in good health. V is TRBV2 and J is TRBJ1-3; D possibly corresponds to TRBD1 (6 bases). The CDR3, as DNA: TGTGCCAGCGGTTCGGGGGCGGTTGGAAACACCATATATTTT. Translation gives CASGSGAVGNTIYF.